This TCR beta chain was profiled in a study of cytomegalovirus exposure and HLA in healthy donors. Germline CDR1 is SGHAT and CDR2 is FQNNGV. The V and J ends lost 5 bases and 0 bases, in that order; junction bases with no gene match: 5. This CDR3 has 17 residues. The study ran its PCR with 60 Vbeta and 13 Jbeta primers. The method was immunoSEQ multiplex PCR; TCRdb's version includes in-frame clones alone and lacks a portion of them. The table shows around 74,000 clones, with around 80% occurring only once. V and J are TRBV11-2 and TRBJ2-2; 11 bases match TRBD2. Sequenced material: PBMCs. This TCR was recovered from a man in his thirties or forties in good health and CMV-seronegative. This chain's CDR3 is CASSPGTSGANTGELFF. The CDR3 DNA follows: TGTGCCAGCAGCCCCGGGACTAGCGGAGCGAACACCGGGGAGCTGTTTTTT. Using reference TRBV11-2 and TRBJ2-2 for the parts outside the CDR3, the full variable domain is EAGVAQSPRYKIIEKRQSVAFWCNPISGHATLYWYQQILGQGPKLLIQFQNNGVVDDSQLPKDRFSAERLKGVDSTLKIQPAKLEDSAVYLCASSPGTSGANTGELFFGEGSRLTVL.